This record concerns one TCR beta chain sequence. Here immunoSEQ multiplex PCR was the method, and the copy in TCRdb shows in-frame clones only, minus some. The sample has 120,000 to 150,000 clones, about 90% seen once. The CDR3 is made up of 15 amino acids. Between the trimmed V and J ends, which lost 1 base and 5 bases, there was a span of 14 bases. Germline CDR1 is LNHDA and CDR2 is SQIVND (reference sequence). The sample is drawn from a study of control samples from healthy donors and cancer patients. The V gene is TRBV19, the J gene TRBJ1-2, with D unclear. The clonotype comes from a man younger than 45 in good health. Sequenced input: blood. The CDR3 region has the DNA TGTGCCAGTAGTATAGGAGCACCGGAGATATATGGCTACACCTTC. Translating gives CASSIGAPEIYGYTF.